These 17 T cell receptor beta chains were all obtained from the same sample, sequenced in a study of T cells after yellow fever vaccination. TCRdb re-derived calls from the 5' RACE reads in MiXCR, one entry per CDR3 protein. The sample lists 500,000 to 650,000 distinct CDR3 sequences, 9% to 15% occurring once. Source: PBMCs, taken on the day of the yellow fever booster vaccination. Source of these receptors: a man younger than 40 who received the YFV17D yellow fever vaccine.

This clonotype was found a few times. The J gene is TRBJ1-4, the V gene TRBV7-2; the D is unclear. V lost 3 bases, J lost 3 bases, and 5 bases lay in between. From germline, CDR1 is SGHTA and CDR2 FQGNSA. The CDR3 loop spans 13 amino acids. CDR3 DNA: TGTGCCAGCAGCTTCGGACCTAATGAAAAACTGTTTTTT. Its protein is CASSFGPNEKLFF.

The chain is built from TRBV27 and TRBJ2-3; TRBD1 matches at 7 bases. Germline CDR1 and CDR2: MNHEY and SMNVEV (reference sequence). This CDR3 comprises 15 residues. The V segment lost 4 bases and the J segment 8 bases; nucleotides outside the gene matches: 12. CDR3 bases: TGTGCCAGCAGTTGGGGACAGCTATCAAGTGGTACGCAGTATTTT. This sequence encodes CASSWGQLSSGTQYF.

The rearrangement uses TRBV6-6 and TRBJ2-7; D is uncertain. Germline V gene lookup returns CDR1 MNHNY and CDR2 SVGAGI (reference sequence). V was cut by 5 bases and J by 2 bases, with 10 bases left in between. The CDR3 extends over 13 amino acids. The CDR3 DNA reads TGTGCCAGCAGTCCGGGTTTCGCCTACGAGCAGTACTTC. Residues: CASSPGFAYEQYF.

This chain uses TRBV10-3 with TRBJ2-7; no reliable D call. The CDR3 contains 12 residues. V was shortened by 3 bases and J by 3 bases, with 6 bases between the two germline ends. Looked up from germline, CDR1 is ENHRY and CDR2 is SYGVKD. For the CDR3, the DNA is TGTGCCATCAGTGACAGCTACTACGAGCAGTACTTC. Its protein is CAISDSYYEQYF.

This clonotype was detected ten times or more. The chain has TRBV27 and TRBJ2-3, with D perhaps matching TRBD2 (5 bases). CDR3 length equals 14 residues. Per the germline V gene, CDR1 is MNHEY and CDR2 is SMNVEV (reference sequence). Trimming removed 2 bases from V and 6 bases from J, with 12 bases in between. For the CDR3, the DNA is TGTGCCAGCAGTTTAATTGGACTCACGGATACGCAGTATTTT. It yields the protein CASSLIGLTDTQYF.

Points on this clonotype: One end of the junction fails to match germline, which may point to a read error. The CDR3 spells CASTLRTSETQYF. As DNA, the CDR3 is TGCGCCAGCACCTTGCGGACATCAGAGACCCAGTACTTC. The V gene is TRBV5-1, the J gene TRBJ2-5, with D perhaps TRBD1 (5 bases). Germline V gene sequence: CDR1 SGHRS, CDR2 YFSETQ. The CDR3 consists of 13 residues. Full variable domain (outside the CDR3, taken from reference TRBV5-1 and TRBJ2-5): KAGVTQTPRYLIKTRGQQVTLSCSPISGHRSVSWYQQTPGQGLQFLFEYFSETQRNKGNFPGRFSGRQFSNSRSEMNVSTLELGDSALYLCASTLRTSETQYFGPGTRLLVL.

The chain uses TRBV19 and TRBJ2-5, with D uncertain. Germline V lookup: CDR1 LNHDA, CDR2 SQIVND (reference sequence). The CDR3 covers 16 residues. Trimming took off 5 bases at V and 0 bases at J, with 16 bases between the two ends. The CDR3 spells CASSLPPGRDQETQYF. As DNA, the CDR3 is TGTGCCAGTAGTTTACCCCCCGGACGGGACCAAGAGACCCAGTACTTC.

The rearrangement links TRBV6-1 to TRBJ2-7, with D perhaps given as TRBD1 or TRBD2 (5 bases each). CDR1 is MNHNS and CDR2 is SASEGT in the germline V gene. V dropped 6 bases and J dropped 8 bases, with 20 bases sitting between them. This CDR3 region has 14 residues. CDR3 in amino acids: CASRRGRLEIQQYF. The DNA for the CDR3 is TGTGCCAGCAGACGGGGCCGTCTAGAGATCCAGCAGTACTTC.

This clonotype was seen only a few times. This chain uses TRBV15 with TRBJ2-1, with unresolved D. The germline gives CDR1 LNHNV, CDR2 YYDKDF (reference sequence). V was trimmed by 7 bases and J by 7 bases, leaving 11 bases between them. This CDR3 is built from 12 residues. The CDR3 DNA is TGTGCCACCACTCCCCGGGTAAATGAGCAGTTCTTC. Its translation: CATTPRVNEQFF.

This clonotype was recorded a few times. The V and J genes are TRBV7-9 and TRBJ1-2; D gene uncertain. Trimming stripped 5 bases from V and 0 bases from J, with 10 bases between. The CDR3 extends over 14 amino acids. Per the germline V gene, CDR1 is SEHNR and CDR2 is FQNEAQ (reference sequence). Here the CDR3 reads CASSPDGTNYGYTF. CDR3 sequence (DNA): TGTGCCAGCAGCCCGGACGGTACTAACTATGGCTACACCTTC.

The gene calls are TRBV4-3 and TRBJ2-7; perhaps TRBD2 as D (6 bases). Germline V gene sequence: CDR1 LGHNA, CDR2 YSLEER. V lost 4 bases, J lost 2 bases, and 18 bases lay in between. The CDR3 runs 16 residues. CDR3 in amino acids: CASSPSGGTTTYEQYF. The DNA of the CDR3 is TGCGCCAGCAGCCCGTCCGGAGGGACGACGACCTACGAGCAGTACTTC.

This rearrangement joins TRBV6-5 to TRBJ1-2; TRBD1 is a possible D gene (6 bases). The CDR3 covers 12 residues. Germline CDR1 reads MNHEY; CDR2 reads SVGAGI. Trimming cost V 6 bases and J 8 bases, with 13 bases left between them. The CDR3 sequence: CASRGGQGGYTF. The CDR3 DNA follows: TGTGCCAGCAGGGGGGGGCAGGGAGGCTACACCTTC.

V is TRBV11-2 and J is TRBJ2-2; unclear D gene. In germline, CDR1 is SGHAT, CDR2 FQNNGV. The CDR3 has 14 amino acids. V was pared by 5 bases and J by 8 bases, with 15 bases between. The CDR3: CASSPPGGVGELFF. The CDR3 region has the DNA TGTGCCAGCAGCCCCCCCGGTGGGGTGGGGGAGCTGTTTTTT.

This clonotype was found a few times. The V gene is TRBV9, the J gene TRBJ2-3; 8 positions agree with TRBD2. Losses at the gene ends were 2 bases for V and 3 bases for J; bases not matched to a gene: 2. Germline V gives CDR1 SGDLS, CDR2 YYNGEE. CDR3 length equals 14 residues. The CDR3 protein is CASSVSGNTDTQYF. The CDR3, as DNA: TGTGCCAGCAGCGTTAGCGGGAATACAGATACGCAGTATTTT.

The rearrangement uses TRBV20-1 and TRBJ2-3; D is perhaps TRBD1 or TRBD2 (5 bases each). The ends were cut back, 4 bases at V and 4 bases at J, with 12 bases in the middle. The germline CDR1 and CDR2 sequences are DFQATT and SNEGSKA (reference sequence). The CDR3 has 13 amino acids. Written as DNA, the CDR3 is TGCAGTGCTACTAGCAGGGACCCAGATACGCAGTATTTT. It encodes CSATSRDPDTQYF.

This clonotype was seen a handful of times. In nucleotides, the CDR3 is TGTGCCAGCAGTGCCTTGGGGTGGGGATACAATGAGCAGTTCTTC. Its protein is CASSALGWGYNEQFF. This chain uses TRBV25-1 with TRBJ2-1, with D unclear. The V and J ends lost 4 bases and 4 bases respectively, with 14 bases between them. The V gene's germline CDR1 is MGHDK and CDR2 SYGVNS. There are 15 residues in the CDR3.

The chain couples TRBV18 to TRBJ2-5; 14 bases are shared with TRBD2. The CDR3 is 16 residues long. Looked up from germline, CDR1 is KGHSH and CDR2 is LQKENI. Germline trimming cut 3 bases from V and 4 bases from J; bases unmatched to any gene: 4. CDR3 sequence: CASSPTGLAGGETQYF. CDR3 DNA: TGTGCCAGCTCACCCACCGGACTAGCGGGAGGAGAGACCCAGTACTTC.